This T cell receptor beta chain was obtained from a study of cytomegalovirus exposure and HLA in healthy donors. V lost 3 bases and J lost 0, with 9 bases in between. The CDR3 runs 16 residues. Germline values: CDR1 SEHNR, CDR2 FQNEAQ (reference sequence). Study-wide points: TRBV6-2, TRBV6-3 and some other V segments were excluded as indistinguishable. Immune exposure information comprised only CMV serostatus. Researchers reported from a later analysis that most CMV-associated TCR beta chains appeared HLA-restricted.

13 Jbeta primers and 60 Vbeta primers were used for the PCR. TCRdb's table, derived via immunoSEQ multiplex PCR, lists solely in-frame clones and lacks some. The repertoire has about 190,000 clones, roughly 80% of them found once; the top ten carry roughly 6.3%. To note about this clone: Its antigen is not known.

This TCR came from a man between 40 and 49 years old in good health and CMV-seropositive. The chain joins TRBV7-9 to TRBJ2-6; D remains ambiguous. The sequencing input was PBMCs. This chain's CDR3 is CASSFFSLSGANVLTF. DNA for the CDR3: TGTGCCAGCAGCTTTTTCTCCCTCTCTGGGGCCAACGTCCTGACTTTC.